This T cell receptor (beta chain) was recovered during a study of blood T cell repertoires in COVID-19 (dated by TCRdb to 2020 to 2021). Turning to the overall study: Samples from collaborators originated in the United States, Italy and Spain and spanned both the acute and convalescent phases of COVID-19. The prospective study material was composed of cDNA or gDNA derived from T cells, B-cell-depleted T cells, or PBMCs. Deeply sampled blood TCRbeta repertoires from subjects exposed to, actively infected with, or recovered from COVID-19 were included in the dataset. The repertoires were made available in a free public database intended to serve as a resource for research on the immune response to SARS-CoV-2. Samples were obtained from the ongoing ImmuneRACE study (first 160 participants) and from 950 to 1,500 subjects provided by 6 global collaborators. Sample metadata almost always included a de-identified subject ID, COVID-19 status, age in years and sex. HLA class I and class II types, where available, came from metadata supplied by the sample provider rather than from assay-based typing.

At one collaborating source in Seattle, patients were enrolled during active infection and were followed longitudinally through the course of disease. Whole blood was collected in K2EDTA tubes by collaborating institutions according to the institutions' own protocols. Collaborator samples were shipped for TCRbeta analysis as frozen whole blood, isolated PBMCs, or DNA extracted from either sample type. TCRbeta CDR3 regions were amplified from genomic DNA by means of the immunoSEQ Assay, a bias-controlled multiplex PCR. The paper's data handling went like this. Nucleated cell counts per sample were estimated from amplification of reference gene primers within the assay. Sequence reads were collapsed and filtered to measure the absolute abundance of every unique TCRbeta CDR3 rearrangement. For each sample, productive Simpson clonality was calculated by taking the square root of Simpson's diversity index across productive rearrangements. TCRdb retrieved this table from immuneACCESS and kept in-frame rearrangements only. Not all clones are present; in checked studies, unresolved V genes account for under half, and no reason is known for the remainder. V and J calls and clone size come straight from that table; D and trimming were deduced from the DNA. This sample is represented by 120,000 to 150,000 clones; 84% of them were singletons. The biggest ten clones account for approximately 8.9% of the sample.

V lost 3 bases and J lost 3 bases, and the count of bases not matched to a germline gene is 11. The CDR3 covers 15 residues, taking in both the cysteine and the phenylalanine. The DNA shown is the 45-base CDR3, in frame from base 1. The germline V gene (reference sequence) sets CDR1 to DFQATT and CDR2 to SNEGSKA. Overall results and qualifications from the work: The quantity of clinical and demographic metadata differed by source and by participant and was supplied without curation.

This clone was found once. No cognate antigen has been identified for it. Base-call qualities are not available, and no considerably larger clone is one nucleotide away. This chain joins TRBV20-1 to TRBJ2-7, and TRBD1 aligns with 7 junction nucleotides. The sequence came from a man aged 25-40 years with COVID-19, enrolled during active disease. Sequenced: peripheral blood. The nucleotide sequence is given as TGCAGTGCTAGTGAACCGACAGGGTTCAGCTACGAGCAGTACTTC. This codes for CSASEPTGFSYEQYF.